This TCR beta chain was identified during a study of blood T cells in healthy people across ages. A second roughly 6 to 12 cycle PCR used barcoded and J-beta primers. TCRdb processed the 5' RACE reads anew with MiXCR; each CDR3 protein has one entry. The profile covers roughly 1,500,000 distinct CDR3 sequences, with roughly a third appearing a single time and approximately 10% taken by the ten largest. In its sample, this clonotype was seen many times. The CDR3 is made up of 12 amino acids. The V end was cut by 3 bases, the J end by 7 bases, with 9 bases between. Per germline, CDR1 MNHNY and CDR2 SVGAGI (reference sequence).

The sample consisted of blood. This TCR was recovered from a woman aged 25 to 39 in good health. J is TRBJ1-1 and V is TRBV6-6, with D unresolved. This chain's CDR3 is CASSYLMGEAFF. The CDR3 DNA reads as TGTGCCAGCAGTTATTTGATGGGTGAAGCTTTCTTT.